The rows below give T cell receptor beta chains drawn from one sample of a study of post-analysis software for immune sequencing data. Each CDR3 protein gets one entry after TCRdb re-called the PCR reads with MiXCR. This table holds 400,000 to 500,000 distinct CDR3 sequences, about 39% found once. The sample taken for sequencing was blood. Receptors were obtained from a girl aged 2 to 9 with multiple sclerosis. Both conserved end residues are part of each CDR3. A D gene is named only where the DNA matches it firmly. For some rows the clone size is stated as once, few or many, or as a class when expanded; others skip it.

cdr3_length	d_call	v_call	clone_size	j_call	cdr3_aa	cdr3_nt
15	.	TRBV15	few	TRBJ2-4	CATSRDQGPEPIQYF	TGTGCCACCAGCAGAGATCAGGGACCCGAACCTATTCAGTACTTC
16	TRBD2	TRBV4-3	.	TRBJ2-7	CASSPQAGGNIYEQYF	TGCGCCAGCAGCCCTCAAGCGGGAGGGAATATTTACGAGCAGTACTTC
16	.	TRBV4-3	.	TRBJ2-3	CASSQMPGHSWDTQYF	TGCGCCAGCAGCCAAATGCCGGGACACTCCTGGGATACGCAGTATTTT
13	.	TRBV6-5	.	TRBJ1-1	CASSYGKNTEAFF	TGTGCCAGCAGTTACGGGAAGAACACTGAAGCTTTCTTT
16	TRBD2	TRBV5-1	.	TRBJ2-7	CASRLGLAGASYEQYF	TGCGCCAGCAGGCTGGGGCTAGCGGGGGCCTCCTACGAGCAGTACTTC
13	.	TRBV10-3	few	TRBJ1-6	CAIGAGDNSPLHF	TGTGCCATCGGGGCAGGGGACAATTCACCCCTCCACTTT
12	.	TRBV29-1	many	TRBJ2-5	CSVAGNGETQYF	TGCAGCGTTGCTGGGAATGGAGAGACCCAGTACTTC
14	.	TRBV6-2/TRBV6-3	.	TRBJ2-3	CASSYSAGLDTQYF	TGTGCCAGCAGTTACTCGGCAGGGTTGGATACGCAGTATTTT
15	.	TRBV2	once	TRBJ2-4	CASSGPGRAKNIQYF	TGTGCCAGCAGTGGTCCGGGAAGGGCCAAAAACATTCAGTACTTC
15	.	TRBV5-5	few	TRBJ1-6	CATSFRQGNNSPLHF	TGTGCCACTTCCTTCCGGCAGGGGAATAATTCACCCCTCCACTTT
14	.	TRBV11-2	.	TRBJ2-6	CASSLPSGANVLTF	TGTGCCAGCAGCCTCCCGTCTGGGGCCAACGTCCTGACTTTC
16	.	TRBV7-9	.	TRBJ1-6	CASSSSRSSYNSPLHF	TGTGCCAGCAGCTCTTCCCGGAGCTCCTATAATTCACCCCTCCACTTT
13	.	TRBV18	.	TRBJ2-1	CASSRGKNNEQFF	TGTGCCAGCTCAAGGGGTAAAAACAATGAGCAGTTCTTC
15	TRBD1	TRBV29-1	.	TRBJ2-3	CSVQPGQGYTDTQYF	TGCAGCGTCCAACCGGGACAGGGGTACACAGATACGCAGTATTTT
13	.	TRBV20-1	few	TRBJ2-5	CSVSPGRSETQYF	TGCAGTGTTTCCCCGGGCAGGTCAGAGACCCAGTACTTC
17	.	TRBV28	few	TRBJ2-7	CASSPGALAQPPYEQYF	TGTGCCAGCTCCCCTGGTGCGCTAGCGCAACCGCCTTACGAGCAGTACTTC
14	.	TRBV9	.	TRBJ2-1	CASSVGTSYNEQFF	TGTGCCAGCAGCGTCGGGACGTCCTACAATGAGCAGTTCTTC
16	.	TRBV28	.	TRBJ2-7	CASSPYSDRFTYEQYF	TGTGCCAGCAGTCCCTATTCCGACAGGTTCACCTACGAGCAGTACTTC
15	TRBD1	TRBV28	.	TRBJ2-7	CASRPGTGGCGEQYF	TGTGCCAGCAGGCCCGGGACAGGGGGCTGTGGGGAGCAGTACTTC
16	.	TRBV27	few	TRBJ2-5	CASSLWQGGSQETQYF	TGTGCCAGCAGTTTATGGCAGGGAGGATCACAAGAGACCCAGTACTTC
14	.	TRBV6-2/TRBV6-3	once	TRBJ1-1	CASSYSNGYTEAFF	TGTGCCAGCAGTTACTCGAACGGGTACACTGAAGCTTTCTTT
12	.	TRBV4-1	many	TRBJ1-2	CASSQGRYGYTF	TGCGCCAGCAGCCAAGGCCGTTATGGCTACACCTTC
12	.	TRBV21-1	once	TRBJ2-7	CASSRTLYEQYF	TGTGCCAGCAGCAGGACCCTCTACGAGCAGTACTTC
15	TRBD2	TRBV6-5	.	TRBJ2-7	CASSPTSGATHEQYF	TGTGCCAGCAGCCCAACTAGCGGGGCCACCCACGAGCAGTACTTC
16	.	TRBV5-1	.	TRBJ2-7	CASSLAPQTGLYEQYF	TGCGCCAGCAGCTTGGCTCCTCAGACAGGCCTCTACGAGCAGTACTTC
18	.	TRBV4-1	.	TRBJ1-2	CASSQEGRVRGANYGYTF	TGCGCCAGCAGCCAAGAGGGGCGTGTCAGAGGGGCCAACTATGGCTACACCTTC
15	TRBD1	TRBV7-2	once	TRBJ2-6	CASSSWTGETNVLTF	TGTGCCAGCAGTAGTTGGACAGGGGAAACCAACGTCCTGACTTTC
16	.	TRBV4-3	.	TRBJ2-1	CASSRSRRDRYNEQFF	TGCGCCAGCAGCCGCTCTCGCAGGGACCGATACAATGAGCAGTTCTTC
15	.	TRBV14	.	TRBJ2-3	CASSPLDTGTDTQYF	TGTGCCAGCAGCCCACTAGATACGGGCACAGATACGCAGTATTTT
13	.	TRBV6-5	few	TRBJ2-7	CASFQYPDYEQYF	TGTGCCAGCTTTCAGTACCCCGACTACGAGCAGTACTTC